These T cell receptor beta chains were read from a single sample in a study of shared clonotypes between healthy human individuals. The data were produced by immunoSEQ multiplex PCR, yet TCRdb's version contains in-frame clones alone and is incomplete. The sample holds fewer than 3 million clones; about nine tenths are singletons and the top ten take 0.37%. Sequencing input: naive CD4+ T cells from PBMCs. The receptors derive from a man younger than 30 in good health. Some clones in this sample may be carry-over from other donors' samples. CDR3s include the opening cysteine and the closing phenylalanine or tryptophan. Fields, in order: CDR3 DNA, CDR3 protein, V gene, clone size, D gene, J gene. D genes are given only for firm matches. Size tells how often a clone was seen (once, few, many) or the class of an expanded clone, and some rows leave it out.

TGTGCCATCAGTGAGTCCGGGGACGGCTACACCTTC	CAISESGDGYTF	TRBV10-3	NA	NA	TRBJ1-2
TGCGCCAGCAGCTTGGTGGGTAATCAGCCCCAGCATTTT	CASSLVGNQPQHF	TRBV5-1	NA	NA	TRBJ1-5
TGTGCCAGCGTACGGGACAGTGGAAACACCATATATTTT	CASVRDSGNTIYF	TRBV2	once	TRBD1	TRBJ1-3
TGTGCCAGTGCTTATATGGGCAGCCAGCCCCAGCATTTT	CASAYMGSQPQHF	TRBV5-5	NA	NA	TRBJ1-5
TGTGCCAGCAGCTTAGCCGCGACAGGGGCCTACAATGAGCAGTTCTTC	CASSLAATGAYNEQFF	TRBV11-3	NA	TRBD1	TRBJ2-1
TGTGCCAGCGGAGCTTTGAGCAATGAAAAACTGTTTTTT	CASGALSNEKLFF	TRBV28	NA	NA	TRBJ1-4
TGTGCCAGGGCAGGGGTGGGGAATCAGCCCCAGCATTTT	CARAGVGNQPQHF	TRBV27	NA	NA	TRBJ1-5
TGTGCCAGCAGCTTAGCCCCGGTACCTAGCACAGATACGCAGTATTTT	CASSLAPVPSTDTQYF	TRBV11-2	NA	NA	TRBJ2-3
TGTGCCAGCAGACTTTTACCCGGGACAGGGGTGCGAGATACGCAGTATTTT	CASRLLPGTGVRDTQYF	TRBV27	NA	TRBD1	TRBJ2-3
TGCGCCAGCAGCCCAACCGGGACTAGCGGTAACGCGAACACCGGGGAGCTGTTTTTT	CASSPTGTSGNANTGELFF	TRBV4-1	NA	TRBD2	TRBJ2-2
TGTGCCACCAGGAGGGGAGGGACGTCTGGTGGCTACACCTTC	CATRRGGTSGGYTF	TRBV5-4	NA	NA	TRBJ1-2
TGTGCTAGTGGTTTGGTACTGGGAGGGCCTGTTGAGCAGTTCTTC	CASGLVLGGPVEQFF	TRBV12-5	NA	TRBD2	TRBJ2-1
TGTGCCAGCAGCCAAGCTAGCGGGACTTCCTACAATGAGCAGTTCTTC	CASSQASGTSYNEQFF	TRBV14	NA	TRBD2	TRBJ2-1
TGTGCCAGCAGCCCAAGGGCTAGCACAGATACGCAGTATTTT	CASSPRASTDTQYF	TRBV11-2	once	NA	TRBJ2-3